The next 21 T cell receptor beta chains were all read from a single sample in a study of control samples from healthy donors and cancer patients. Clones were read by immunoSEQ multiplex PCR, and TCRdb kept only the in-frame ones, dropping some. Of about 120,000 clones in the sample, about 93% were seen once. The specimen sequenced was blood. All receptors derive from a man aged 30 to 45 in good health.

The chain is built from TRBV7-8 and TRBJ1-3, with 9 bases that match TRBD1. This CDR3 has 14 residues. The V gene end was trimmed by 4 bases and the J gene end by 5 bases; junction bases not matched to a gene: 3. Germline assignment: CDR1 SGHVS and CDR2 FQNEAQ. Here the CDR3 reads CASSSGTGRNTIYF. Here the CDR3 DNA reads TGTGCCAGCAGCTCTGGGACAGGGCGAAACACCATATATTTT.

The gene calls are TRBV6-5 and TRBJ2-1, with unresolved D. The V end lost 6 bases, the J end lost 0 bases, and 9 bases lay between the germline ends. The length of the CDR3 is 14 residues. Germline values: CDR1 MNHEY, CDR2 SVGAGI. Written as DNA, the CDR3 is TGTGCCAGCAGCTTGCGGAACTCCTACAATGAGCAGTTCTTC. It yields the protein CASSLRNSYNEQFF.

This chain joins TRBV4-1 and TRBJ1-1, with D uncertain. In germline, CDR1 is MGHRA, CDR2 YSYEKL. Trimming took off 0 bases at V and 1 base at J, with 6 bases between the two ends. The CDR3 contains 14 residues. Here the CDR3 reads CASSQDRTNTEAFF. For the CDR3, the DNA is TGCGCCAGCAGCCAAGATAGAACGAACACTGAAGCTTTCTTT.

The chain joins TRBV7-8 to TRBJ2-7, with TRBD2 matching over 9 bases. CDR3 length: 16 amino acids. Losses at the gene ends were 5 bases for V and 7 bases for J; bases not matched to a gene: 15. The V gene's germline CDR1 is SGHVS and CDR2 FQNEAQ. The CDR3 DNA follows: TGTGCCAGCAGCCTCCGTGGGGTAGCGGGGGACCGGGAGCAGTACTTC. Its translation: CASSLRGVAGDREQYF.

CDR3 bases: TGTGCCAGCAGCGAGAAGGGGGACGGGGAAGCTTTCTTT. It specifies CASSEKGDGEAFF. V and J are TRBV7-9 and TRBJ1-1; TRBD1 might be the D (6 bases). Trimming took off 5 bases at V and 8 bases at J, with 15 bases between the two ends. CDR3 length: 13 amino acids. Germline CDR1 is SEHNR and CDR2 is FQNEAQ (reference sequence). Drawing the rest from reference TRBV7-9 and TRBJ1-1, the complete variable domain is DTGVSQNPRHKITKRGQNVTFRCDPISEHNRLYWYRQTLGQGPEFLTYFQNEAQLEKSRLLSDRFSAERPKGSFSTLEIQRTEQGDSAMYLCASSEKGDGEAFFGQGTRLTVV.

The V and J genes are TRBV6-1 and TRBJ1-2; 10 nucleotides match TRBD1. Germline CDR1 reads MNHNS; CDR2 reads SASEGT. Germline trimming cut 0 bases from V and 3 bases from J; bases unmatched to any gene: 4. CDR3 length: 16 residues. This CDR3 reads CASSEAEGTGDYGYTF. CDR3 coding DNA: TGTGCCAGCAGTGAAGCAGAGGGGACAGGGGACTATGGCTACACCTTC.

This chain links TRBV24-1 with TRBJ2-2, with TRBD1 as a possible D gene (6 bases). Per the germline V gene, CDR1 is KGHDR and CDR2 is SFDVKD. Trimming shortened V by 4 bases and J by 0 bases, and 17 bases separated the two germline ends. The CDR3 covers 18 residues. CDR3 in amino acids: CATSDRPGWGPNTGELFF. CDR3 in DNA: TGTGCCACCAGTGACCGACCTGGATGGGGGCCGAACACCGGGGAGCTGTTTTTT.

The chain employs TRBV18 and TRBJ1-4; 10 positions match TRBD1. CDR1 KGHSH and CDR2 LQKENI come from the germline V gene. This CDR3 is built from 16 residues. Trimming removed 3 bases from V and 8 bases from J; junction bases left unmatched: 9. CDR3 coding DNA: TGTGCCAGCTCACCGGGACAGGGGACGGTCGGAGAAAAACTGTTTTTT. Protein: CASSPGQGTVGEKLFF.

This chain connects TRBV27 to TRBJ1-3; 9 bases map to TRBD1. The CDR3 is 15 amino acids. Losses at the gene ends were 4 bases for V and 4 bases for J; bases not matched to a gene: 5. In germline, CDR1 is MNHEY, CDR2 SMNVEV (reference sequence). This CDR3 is CASSSDRGIGNTIYF. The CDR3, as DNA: TGTGCCAGCAGTTCAGACAGGGGGATCGGAAACACCATATATTTT.

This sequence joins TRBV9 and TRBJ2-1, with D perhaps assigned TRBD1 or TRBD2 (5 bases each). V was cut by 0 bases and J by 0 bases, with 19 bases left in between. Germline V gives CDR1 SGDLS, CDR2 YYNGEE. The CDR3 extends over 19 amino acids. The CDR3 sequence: CASSVDVGTLISSYNEQFF. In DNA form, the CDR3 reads TGTGCCAGCAGCGTAGACGTGGGGACCCTTATAAGCTCCTACAATGAGCAGTTCTTC. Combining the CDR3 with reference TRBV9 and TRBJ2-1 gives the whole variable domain DSGVTQTPKHLITATGQRVTLRCSPRSGDLSVYWYQQSLDQGLQFLIQYYNGEERAKGNILERFSAQQFPDLHSELNLSSLELGDSALYFCASSVDVGTLISSYNEQFFGPGTRLTVL.

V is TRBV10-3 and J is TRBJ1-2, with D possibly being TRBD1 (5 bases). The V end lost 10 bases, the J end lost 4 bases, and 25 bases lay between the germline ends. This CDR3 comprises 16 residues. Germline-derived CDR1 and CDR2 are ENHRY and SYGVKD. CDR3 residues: CATLKGVTSPSYGYTF. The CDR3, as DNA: TGTGCCACATTGAAAGGGGTGACGTCCCCTAGCTATGGCTACACCTTC.

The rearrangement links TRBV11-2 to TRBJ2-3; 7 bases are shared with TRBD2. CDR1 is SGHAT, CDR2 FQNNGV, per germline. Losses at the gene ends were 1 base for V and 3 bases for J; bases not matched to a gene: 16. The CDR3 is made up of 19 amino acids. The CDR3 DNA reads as TGTGCCAGCAGCTTAGCGGGCTCCCAGCGGGGCGGACTAACAGATACGCAGTATTTT. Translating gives CASSLAGSQRGGLTDTQYF.

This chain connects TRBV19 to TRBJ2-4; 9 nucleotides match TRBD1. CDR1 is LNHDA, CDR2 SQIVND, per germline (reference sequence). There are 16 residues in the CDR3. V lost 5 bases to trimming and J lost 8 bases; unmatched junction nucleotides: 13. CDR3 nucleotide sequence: TGTGCCAGTAGTCCCCAATCGACAGGGGGTTTGGACATTCAGTACTTC. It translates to CASSPQSTGGLDIQYF.

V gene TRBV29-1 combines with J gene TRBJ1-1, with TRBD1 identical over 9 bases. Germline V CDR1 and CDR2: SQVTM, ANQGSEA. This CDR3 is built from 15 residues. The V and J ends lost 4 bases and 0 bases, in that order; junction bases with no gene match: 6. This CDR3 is CSVVSRDRVNTEAFF. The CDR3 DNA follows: TGCAGCGTTGTCAGCCGGGACAGGGTGAACACTGAAGCTTTCTTT.

CDR3 sequence (DNA): TGTGCCAGTAGTCCTGGACTAGCGGGGACCAAAGAGACCCAGTACTTC. The encoded protein is CASSPGLAGTKETQYF. This chain connects TRBV19 to TRBJ2-5; 12 bases agree with TRBD2. This CDR3 is 16 amino acids long. From germline, CDR1 is LNHDA and CDR2 SQIVND (reference sequence). J lost 3 bases, V lost 5 bases, and 7 bases had no gene match. The full variable domain, its missing parts supplied by reference TRBV19 and TRBJ2-5, is DGGITQSPKYLFRKEGQNVTLSCEQNLNHDAMYWYRQDPGQGLRLIYYSQIVNDFQKGDIAEGYSVSREKKESFPLTVTSAQKNPTAFYLCASSPGLAGTKETQYFGPGTRLLVL.

The CDR3 DNA reads TGTGCCAGTAGCAAGACAGGGGGTATCTTGTCGGTAGGACTGTTTTTT. This sequence encodes CASSKTGGILSVGLFF. V is TRBV19 and J is TRBJ1-4, with TRBD1 identical over 9 bases. V lost 6 bases, J lost 13 bases, and 18 bases stayed unmatched. CDR1 and CDR2 from the germline V gene are LNHDA and SQIVND (reference sequence). This CDR3 has 16 amino acids.

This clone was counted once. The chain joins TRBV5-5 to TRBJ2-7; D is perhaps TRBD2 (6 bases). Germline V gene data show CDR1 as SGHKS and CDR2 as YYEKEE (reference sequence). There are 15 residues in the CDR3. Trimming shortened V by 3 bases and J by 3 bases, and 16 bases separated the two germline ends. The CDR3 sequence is CASSSTAGPIYEQYF. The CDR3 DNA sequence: TGTGCCAGCAGCTCCACAGCGGGCCCCATCTACGAGCAGTACTTC. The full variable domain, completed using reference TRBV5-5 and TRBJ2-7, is DAGVTQSPTHLIKTRGQQVTLRCSPISGHKSVSWYQQVLGQGPQFIFQYYEKEERGRGNFPDRFSARQFPNYSSELNVNALLLGDSALYLCASSSTAGPIYEQYFGPGTRLTVT.

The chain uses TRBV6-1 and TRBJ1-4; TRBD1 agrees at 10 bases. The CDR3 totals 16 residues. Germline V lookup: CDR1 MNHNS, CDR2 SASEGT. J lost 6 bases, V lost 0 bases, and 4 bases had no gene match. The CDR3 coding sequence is TGTGCCAGCAGTGAAGCGGCCGGGACAGGGGATGAAAAACTGTTTTTT. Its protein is CASSEAAGTGDEKLFF.

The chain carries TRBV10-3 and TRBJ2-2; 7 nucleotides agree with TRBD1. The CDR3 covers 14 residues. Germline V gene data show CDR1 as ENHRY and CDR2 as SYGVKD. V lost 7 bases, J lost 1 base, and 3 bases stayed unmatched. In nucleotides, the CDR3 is TGTGCCATCAAAGGGGGCTGGAACACCGGGGAGCTGTTTTTT. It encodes CAIKGGWNTGELFF.

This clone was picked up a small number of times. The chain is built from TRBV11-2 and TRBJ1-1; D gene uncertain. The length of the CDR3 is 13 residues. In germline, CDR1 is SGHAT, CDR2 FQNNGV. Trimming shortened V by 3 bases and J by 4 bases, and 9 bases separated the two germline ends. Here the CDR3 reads CASSLKGSTEAFF. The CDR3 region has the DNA TGTGCCAGCAGCTTGAAGGGAAGCACTGAAGCTTTCTTT.

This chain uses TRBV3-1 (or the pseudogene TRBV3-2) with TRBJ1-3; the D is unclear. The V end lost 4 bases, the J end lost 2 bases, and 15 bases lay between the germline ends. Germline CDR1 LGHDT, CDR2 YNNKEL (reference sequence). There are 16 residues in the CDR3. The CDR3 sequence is CASSPTKGLTGNTIYF. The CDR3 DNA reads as TGTGCCAGCAGCCCAACCAAGGGATTAACTGGAAACACCATATATTTT.